This record covers a single T cell receptor beta chain. As yet, its antigen is unknown. This entry is derived from a study of OX40 agonist ivuxolimab in advanced cancers. In the study overall: Ivuxolimab doses were 0.01, 0.1, 0.3, 1.5, 3 or 10 mg/kg every 2 weeks. From roughly 20 to 79 years was the age range, with a mean of around 57 years, and 70% to 85% were male.

Clones were read by immunoSEQ multiplex PCR, and TCRdb kept only the in-frame ones, dropping some. The data show approximately 82,000 clones, 80% to 95% seen once. General study findings and limits: At 0.1 to 3.0 mg/kg, CD4+ and CD8+ blood T cells expanded clonally by week 6. Averaging showed that CD8+ T cells had more expanded clones than CD4+ did.

Unmatched junction bases numbered 8, after V lost 4 bases and J lost 5 bases. This CDR3 contains 15 residues. CDR1 is SGHNT and CDR2 is YENEEA in the germline V gene. The source material was CD4+ or CD8+ T cells sorted from blood, sampled in a trial of the OX40 agonist ivuxolimab. The rearrangement joins TRBV11-3 to TRBJ2-3; 8 nucleotides align to TRBD2. This TCR came from an adult with an advanced solid tumor such as melanoma, head and neck, liver or kidney cancer. The CDR3 DNA follows: TGTGCCAGCAGCTCGGACGGGAGGGCCGGAGATACGCAGTATTTT. Translation gives CASSSDGRAGDTQYF.